These T cell receptor beta chains were read from a single sample in a study of blood T cell repertoires in COVID-19. Assay used: immunoSEQ multiplex PCR; TCRdb lists only in-frame clones, some missing. The table shows 150,000 or so clones, with just over 85% occurring only once. Sequenced material: peripheral blood. The source is a woman between 55 and 75 years old with acute or convalescent COVID-19. The CDR3 runs from the conserved cysteine through the conserved F or W. Each record gives: D gene, J gene, V gene, CDR3 length, clone size, CDR3 protein, CDR3 DNA. D genes are given only for firm matches. Clone size is stated in some rows and not others, as once, few, many or a class when expanded.

D gene: TRBD1
J gene: TRBJ1-4
V gene: TRBV29-1
CDR3 length: 14
clone size: few
CDR3 protein: CSAGTDATNEKLFF
CDR3 DNA: TGCAGCGCCGGGACAGACGCAACTAATGAAAAACTGTTTTTT

D gene: -
J gene: TRBJ1-1
V gene: TRBV29-1
CDR3 length: 13
clone size: -
CDR3 protein: CSSASPGDTEAFF
CDR3 DNA: TGCAGCTCCGCCTCCCCAGGGGACACTGAAGCTTTCTTT

D gene: -
J gene: TRBJ2-7
V gene: TRBV2
CDR3 length: 10
clone size: few
CDR3 protein: CASSLYEQYF
CDR3 DNA: TGTGCCAGCAGTCTCTACGAGCAGTACTTC

D gene: TRBD2
J gene: TRBJ2-3
V gene: TRBV7-9
CDR3 length: 18
clone size: -
CDR3 protein: CASSSRLAGGLSTDTQYF
CDR3 DNA: TGTGCCAGCAGCTCCCGACTAGCGGGGGGCCTAAGCACAGATACGCAGTATTTT

D gene: TRBD1
J gene: TRBJ1-1
V gene: TRBV19
CDR3 length: 15
clone size: -
CDR3 protein: CASSPDRGSNTEAFF
CDR3 DNA: TGTGCCAGTAGTCCAGACAGGGGGTCGAACACTGAAGCTTTCTTT

D gene: TRBD2
J gene: TRBJ2-1
V gene: TRBV30
CDR3 length: 16
clone size: -
CDR3 protein: CAWSAPGLAVYNEQFF
CDR3 DNA: TGTGCCTGGAGTGCCCCGGGACTAGCGGTTTACAATGAGCAGTTCTTC

D gene: -
J gene: TRBJ2-1
V gene: TRBV24-1
CDR3 length: 13
clone size: -
CDR3 protein: CATSGAGFNEQFF
CDR3 DNA: TGTGCCACCAGTGGCGCAGGGTTCAATGAGCAGTTCTTC

D gene: TRBD2
J gene: TRBJ2-1
V gene: TRBV18
CDR3 length: 16
clone size: -
CDR3 protein: CASSPAQGLMFSEQFF
CDR3 DNA: TGTGCCAGCTCACCAGCCCAGGGACTAATGTTCTCTGAGCAGTTCTTC

D gene: TRBD1
J gene: TRBJ1-5
V gene: TRBV2
CDR3 length: 14
clone size: -
CDR3 protein: CASTRAGGVRPQHF
CDR3 DNA: TGTGCCAGCACGAGGGCAGGGGGAGTGAGGCCCCAGCATTTT

D gene: TRBD1
J gene: TRBJ2-5
V gene: TRBV10-3
CDR3 length: 14
clone size: -
CDR3 protein: CAIRPTGEGETQYF
CDR3 DNA: TGTGCCATCAGACCGACAGGGGAAGGGGAGACCCAGTACTTC

D gene: -
J gene: TRBJ1-1
V gene: TRBV24-1
CDR3 length: 14
clone size: once
CDR3 protein: CATSDARSNTEAFF
CDR3 DNA: TGTGCCACCAGTGACGCCCGGTCTAACACTGAAGCTTTCTTT

D gene: TRBD2
J gene: TRBJ2-7
V gene: TRBV9
CDR3 length: 15
clone size: -
CDR3 protein: CASSVSGGLPYEQYF
CDR3 DNA: TGTGCCAGCAGCGTAAGCGGGGGTCTTCCTTACGAGCAGTACTTC

D gene: TRBD1
J gene: TRBJ2-4
V gene: TRBV9
CDR3 length: 15
clone size: -
CDR3 protein: CASSVDGQEPNIQYF
CDR3 DNA: TGTGCCAGCAGCGTAGATGGACAGGAACCAAACATTCAGTACTTC

D gene: -
J gene: TRBJ2-7
V gene: TRBV7-8
CDR3 length: 14
clone size: few
CDR3 protein: CASSLVQGSYEQYF
CDR3 DNA: TGTGCCAGCAGCTTAGTACAGGGTAGCTACGAGCAGTACTTC

D gene: -
J gene: TRBJ1-2
V gene: TRBV5-6
CDR3 length: 13
clone size: -
CDR3 protein: CASSLQGNYGYTF
CDR3 DNA: TGTGCCAGCAGCTTACAGGGAAACTATGGCTACACCTTC

D gene: TRBD2
J gene: TRBJ2-2
V gene: TRBV7-2
CDR3 length: 18
clone size: -
CDR3 protein: CASSSPLAGGTNTGELFF
CDR3 DNA: TGTGCCAGCAGTTCCCCACTGGCGGGGGGCACGAACACCGGGGAGCTGTTTTTT